Given below is one T cell receptor beta chain in context. This entry comes from a study of blood T cell repertoires in COVID-19. Background on the study: Sites in the United States, Italy and Spain provided acute and convalescent COVID-19 samples. Sample material is recorded as cDNA or gDNA derived from T cells, B-cell-depleted T cells, or PBMCs.

Clones were sequenced by immunoSEQ multiplex PCR, and TCRdb holds only the in-frame ones, with some missing. The sample carries 130,000 or so clones, 55% to 75% recorded once. The receptor comes from a woman in her seventies with acute or convalescent COVID-19. The specimen was peripheral blood.

CDR3 in DNA: TGTGCCAGCAGCGCCGGGACTAGCGGGCTACTAGGGGCCAACGTCCTGACTTTC. This sequence encodes CASSAGTSGLLGANVLTF. The chain recombines TRBV2 with TRBJ2-6, with 12 positions matching TRBD2. V was pared by 6 bases and J by 4 bases, with 10 bases of the junction left unmatched. Germline V lookup: CDR1 SNHLY, CDR2 FYNNEI. This CDR3 is built from 18 residues. Complete variable domain (other parts from reference TRBV2 and TRBJ2-6): EPEVTQTPSHQVTQMGQEVILRCVPISNHLYFYWYRQILGQKVEFLVSFYNNEISEKSEIFDDQFSVERPDGSNFTLKIRSTKLEDSAMYFCASSAGTSGLLGANVLTFGAGSRLTVL.